This T cell receptor beta chain was profiled in a study of beta chain features in type 1 diabetes. V was cut by 5 bases and J by 1 base, with 20 bases left in between. The CDR3 spans 17 residues. Study conclusions and caveats: Moderately but significantly shorter TCRB CDR3s were found in Type 1 diabetes patients in all four CD4+ subsets.

Notes on this clone: Its antigen is still unknown.

The investigators reverse transcribed all of the isolated RNA, so they sequenced expressed TCRB transcripts. Only in-frame clones appear in the TCRdb table, and some are missing; sequencing was by immunoSEQ multiplex PCR. The sample has over 20,000 clones, roughly 45% seen once. The receptor was isolated from a man aged 25-40 years with type 1 diabetes. The chain is built from TRBV6-7 and TRBJ2-5; maybe TRBD2 (6 bases). TRBV6-7 is labeled an ORF, and its function is uncertain. The material sequenced was stem cell memory CD4+ T cells from blood. As DNA, the CDR3 is TGTGCCAGCAGTCCCCGCTTTCCAAGCGGGCTCCAAGAGACCCAGTACTTC. Translation gives CASSPRFPSGLQETQYF.